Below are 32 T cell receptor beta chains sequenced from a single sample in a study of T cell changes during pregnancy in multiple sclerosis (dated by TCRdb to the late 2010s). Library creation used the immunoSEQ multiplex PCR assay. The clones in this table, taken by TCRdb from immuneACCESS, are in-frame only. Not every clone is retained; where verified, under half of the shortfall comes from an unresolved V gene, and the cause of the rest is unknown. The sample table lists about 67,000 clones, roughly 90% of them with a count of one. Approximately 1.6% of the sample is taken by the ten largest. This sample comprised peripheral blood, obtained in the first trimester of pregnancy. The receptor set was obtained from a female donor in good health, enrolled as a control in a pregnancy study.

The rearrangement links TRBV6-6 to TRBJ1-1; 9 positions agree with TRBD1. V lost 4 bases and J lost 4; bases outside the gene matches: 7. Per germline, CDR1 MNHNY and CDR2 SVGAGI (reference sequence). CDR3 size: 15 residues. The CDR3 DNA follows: TGTGCCAGCAGTTCCTCGGGACAGGGCGCCACTGAAGCTTTCTTT. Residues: CASSSSGQGATEAFF.

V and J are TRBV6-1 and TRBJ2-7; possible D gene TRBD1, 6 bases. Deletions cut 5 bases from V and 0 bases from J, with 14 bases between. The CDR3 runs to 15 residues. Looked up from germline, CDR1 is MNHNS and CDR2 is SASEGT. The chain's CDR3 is CASSPRQVSSYEQYF. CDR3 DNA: TGTGCCAGCAGTCCAAGACAGGTTAGCTCCTACGAGCAGTACTTC.

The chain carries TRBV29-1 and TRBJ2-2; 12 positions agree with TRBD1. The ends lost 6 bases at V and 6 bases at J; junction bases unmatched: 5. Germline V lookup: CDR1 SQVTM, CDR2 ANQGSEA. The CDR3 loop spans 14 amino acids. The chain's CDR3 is CSVRGTGGPGELFF. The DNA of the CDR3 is TGCAGCGTGAGGGGGACAGGGGGCCCCGGGGAGCTGTTTTTT.

In DNA form, the CDR3 reads TGTGCCAGCAGACCGACAGGGTCCACCGGGGAGCTGTTTTTT. This encodes CASRPTGSTGELFF. This sequence joins TRBV5-4 and TRBJ2-2; 7 nucleotides match TRBD1. This CDR3 region has 14 residues. CDR1 is SGHNT and CDR2 is YYREEE in the germline V gene (reference sequence). After removal of 5 bases from V and 4 bases from J, the junction contained 5 bases not matched to a gene.

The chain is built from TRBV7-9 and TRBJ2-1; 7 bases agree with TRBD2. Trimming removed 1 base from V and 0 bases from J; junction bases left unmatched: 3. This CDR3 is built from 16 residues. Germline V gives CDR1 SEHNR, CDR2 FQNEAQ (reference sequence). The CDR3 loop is CASSLVGGSSYNEQFF. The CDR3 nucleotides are TGTGCCAGCAGCTTAGTGGGCGGGAGCTCCTACAATGAGCAGTTCTTC.

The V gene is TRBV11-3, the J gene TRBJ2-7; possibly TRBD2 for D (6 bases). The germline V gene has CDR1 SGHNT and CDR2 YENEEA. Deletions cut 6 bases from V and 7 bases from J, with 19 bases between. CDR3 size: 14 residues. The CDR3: CASRPWGGFEEQYF. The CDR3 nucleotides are TGTGCCAGCAGACCGTGGGGAGGATTCGAGGAGCAGTACTTC.

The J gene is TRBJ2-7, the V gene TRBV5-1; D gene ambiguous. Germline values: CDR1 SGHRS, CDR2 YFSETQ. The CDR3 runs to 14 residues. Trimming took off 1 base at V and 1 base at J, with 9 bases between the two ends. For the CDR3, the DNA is TGCGCCAGCAGCTTGATGGCCAGATCCTACGAGCAGTACTTC. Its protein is CASSLMARSYEQYF.

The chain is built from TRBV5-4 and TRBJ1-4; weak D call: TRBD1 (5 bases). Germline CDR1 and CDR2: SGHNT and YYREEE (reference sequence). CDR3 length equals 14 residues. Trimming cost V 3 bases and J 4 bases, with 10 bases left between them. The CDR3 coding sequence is TGTGCCAGCAGCTCAGGGTTGGATAATGAAAAACTGTTTTTT. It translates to CASSSGLDNEKLFF.

The CDR3 loop reads CATTVLGAHGGVRDEQFF. The DNA for the CDR3 is TGTGCCACCACCGTCCTGGGGGCGCATGGGGGAGTACGGGATGAGCAGTTCTTC. J is TRBJ2-1 and V is TRBV15, with D perhaps matching TRBD1 (6 bases). V gave up 7 bases and J gave up 8 bases, with 30 bases separating them. This CDR3 has 18 residues. Germline-derived CDR1 and CDR2 are LNHNV and YYDKDF (reference sequence).

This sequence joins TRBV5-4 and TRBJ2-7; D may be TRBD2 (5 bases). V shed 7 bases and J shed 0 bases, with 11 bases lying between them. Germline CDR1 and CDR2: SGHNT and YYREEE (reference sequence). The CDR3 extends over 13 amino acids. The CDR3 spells CASAAGSSYEQYF. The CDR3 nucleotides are TGTGCCAGCGCGGCGGGTAGCTCCTACGAGCAGTACTTC.

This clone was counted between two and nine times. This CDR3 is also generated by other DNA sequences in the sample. The CDR3 reads CASSPSGGYTEAFF. The CDR3 DNA follows: TGCGCCAGCAGCCCCAGCGGGGGTTACACTGAAGCTTTCTTT. This chain uses TRBV5-1 with TRBJ1-1; a possible D gene is TRBD1 (5 bases). V lost 4 bases and J 3 bases, leaving 13 bases between the germline ends. CDR3 length equals 14 residues. The germline gives CDR1 SGHRS, CDR2 YFSETQ. The entire variable domain, with the rest obtained from reference TRBV5-1 and TRBJ1-1, is as follows: KAGVTQTPRYLIKTRGQQVTLSCSPISGHRSVSWYQQTPGQGLQFLFEYFSETQRNKGNFPGRFSGRQFSNSRSEMNVSTLELGDSALYLCASSPSGGYTEAFFGQGTRLTVV.

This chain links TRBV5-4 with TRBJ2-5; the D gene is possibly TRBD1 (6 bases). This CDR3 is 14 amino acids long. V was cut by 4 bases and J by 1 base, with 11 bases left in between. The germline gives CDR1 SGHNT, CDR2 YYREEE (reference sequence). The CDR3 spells CASSPGQLQETQYF. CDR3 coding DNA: TGTGCCAGCAGCCCAGGACAGCTCCAAGAGACCCAGTACTTC.

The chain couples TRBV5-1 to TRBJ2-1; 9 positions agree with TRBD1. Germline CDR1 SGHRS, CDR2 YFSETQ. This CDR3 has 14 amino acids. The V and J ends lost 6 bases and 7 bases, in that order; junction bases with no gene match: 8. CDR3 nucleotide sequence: TGCGCCAGCACCTCCGGGACAGGGAATAATGAGCAGTTCTTC. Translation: CASTSGTGNNEQFF.

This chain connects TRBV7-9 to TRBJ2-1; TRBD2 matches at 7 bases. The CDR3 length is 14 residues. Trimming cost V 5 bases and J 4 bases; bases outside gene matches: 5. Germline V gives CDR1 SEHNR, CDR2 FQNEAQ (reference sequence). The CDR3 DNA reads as TGTGCCAGCAGCACCGGGACTACATACAATGAGCAGTTCTTC. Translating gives CASSTGTTYNEQFF.

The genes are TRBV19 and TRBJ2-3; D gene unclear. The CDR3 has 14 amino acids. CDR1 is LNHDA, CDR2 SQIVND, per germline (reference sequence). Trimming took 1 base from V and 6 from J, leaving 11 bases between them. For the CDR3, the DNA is TGTGCCAGTAGTATAGGGCTCCTTTCGGATACGCAGTATTTT. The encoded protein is CASSIGLLSDTQYF.

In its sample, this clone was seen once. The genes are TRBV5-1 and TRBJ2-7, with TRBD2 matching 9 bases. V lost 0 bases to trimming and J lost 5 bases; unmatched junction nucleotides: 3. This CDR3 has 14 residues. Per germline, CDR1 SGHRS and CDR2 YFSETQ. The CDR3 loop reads CASSLVGTSNEQYF. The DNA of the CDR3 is TGCGCCAGCAGCTTGGTTGGGACTAGCAACGAGCAGTACTTC.

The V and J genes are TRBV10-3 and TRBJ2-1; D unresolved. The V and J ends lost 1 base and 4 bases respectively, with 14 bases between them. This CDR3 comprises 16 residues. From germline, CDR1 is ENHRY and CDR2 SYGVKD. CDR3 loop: CAISEWASVSYNEQFF. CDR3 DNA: TGTGCCATCAGTGAGTGGGCGAGTGTATCTTACAATGAGCAGTTCTTC.

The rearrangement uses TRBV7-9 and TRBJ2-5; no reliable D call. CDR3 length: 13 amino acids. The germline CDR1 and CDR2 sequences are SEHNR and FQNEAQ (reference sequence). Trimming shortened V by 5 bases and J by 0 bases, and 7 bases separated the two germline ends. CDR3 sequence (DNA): TGTGCCAGCAGCAGCCGGGACCAAGAGACCCAGTACTTC. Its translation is CASSSRDQETQYF.

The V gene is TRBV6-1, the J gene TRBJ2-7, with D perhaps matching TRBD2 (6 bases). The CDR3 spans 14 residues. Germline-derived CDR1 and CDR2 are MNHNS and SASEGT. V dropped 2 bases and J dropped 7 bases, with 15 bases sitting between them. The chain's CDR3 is CASSESGGGLEQYF. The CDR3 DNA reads TGTGCCAGCAGTGAAAGTGGTGGGGGGTTGGAGCAGTACTTC.

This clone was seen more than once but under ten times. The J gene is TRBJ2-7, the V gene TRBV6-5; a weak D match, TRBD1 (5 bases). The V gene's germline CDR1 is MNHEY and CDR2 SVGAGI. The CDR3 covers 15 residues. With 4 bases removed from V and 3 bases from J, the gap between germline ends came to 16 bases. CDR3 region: CASSSDLKDSYEQYF. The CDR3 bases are TGTGCCAGCAGTTCCGATCTCAAAGACAGCTACGAGCAGTACTTC.

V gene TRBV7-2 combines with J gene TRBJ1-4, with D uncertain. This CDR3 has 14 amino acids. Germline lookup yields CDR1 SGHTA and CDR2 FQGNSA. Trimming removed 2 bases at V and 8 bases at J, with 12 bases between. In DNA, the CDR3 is TGTGCCAGCAGCTTACTAGGGAGACCGGAAAAACTGTTTTTT. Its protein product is CASSLLGRPEKLFF. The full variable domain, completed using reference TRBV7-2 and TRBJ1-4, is GAGVSQSPSNKVTEKGKDVELRCDPISGHTALYWYRQSLGQGLEFLIYFQGNSAPDKSGLPSDRFSAERTGGSVSTLTIQRTQQEDSAVYLCASSLLGRPEKLFFGSGTQLSVL.

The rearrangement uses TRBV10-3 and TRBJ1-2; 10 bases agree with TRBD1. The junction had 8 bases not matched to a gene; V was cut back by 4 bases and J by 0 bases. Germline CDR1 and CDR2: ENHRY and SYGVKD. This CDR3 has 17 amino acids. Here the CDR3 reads CAISGPGQGTTNYGYTF. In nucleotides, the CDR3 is TGTGCCATCAGTGGGCCGGGACAGGGGACCACTAACTATGGCTACACCTTC.

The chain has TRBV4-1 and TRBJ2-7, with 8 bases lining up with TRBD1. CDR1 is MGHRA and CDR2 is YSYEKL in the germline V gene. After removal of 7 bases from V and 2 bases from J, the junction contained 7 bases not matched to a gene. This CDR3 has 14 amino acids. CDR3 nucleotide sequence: TGCGCCAGCAACGAGAGGACAGGGCCCTACGAGCAGTACTTC. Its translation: CASNERTGPYEQYF.

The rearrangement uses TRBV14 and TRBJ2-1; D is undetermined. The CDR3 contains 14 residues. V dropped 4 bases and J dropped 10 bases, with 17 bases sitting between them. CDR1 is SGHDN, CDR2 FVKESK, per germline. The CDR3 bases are TGTGCCAGCAGCCCCGAAACGTACGCGTTAGAGCAGTTCTTC. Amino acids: CASSPETYALEQFF.

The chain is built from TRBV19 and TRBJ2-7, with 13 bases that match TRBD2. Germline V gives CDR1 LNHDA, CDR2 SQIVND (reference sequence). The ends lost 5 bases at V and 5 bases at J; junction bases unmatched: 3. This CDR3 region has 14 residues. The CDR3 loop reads CASSPGLAGNEQYF. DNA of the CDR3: TGTGCCAGTAGTCCGGGACTAGCGGGAAACGAGCAGTACTTC.

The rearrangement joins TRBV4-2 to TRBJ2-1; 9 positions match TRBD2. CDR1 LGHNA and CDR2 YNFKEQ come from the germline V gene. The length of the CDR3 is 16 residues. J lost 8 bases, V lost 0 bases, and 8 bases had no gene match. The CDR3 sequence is CASSQETSGEVDEQFF. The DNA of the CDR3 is TGTGCCAGCAGCCAAGAGACTAGCGGCGAAGTCGATGAGCAGTTCTTC.

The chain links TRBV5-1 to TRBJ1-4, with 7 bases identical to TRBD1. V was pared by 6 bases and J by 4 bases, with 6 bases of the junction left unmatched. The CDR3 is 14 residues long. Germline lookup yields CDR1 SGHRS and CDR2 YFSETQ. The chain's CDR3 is CASTRQGINEKLFF. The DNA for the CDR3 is TGCGCCAGCACCAGACAGGGAATTAATGAAAAACTGTTTTTT.

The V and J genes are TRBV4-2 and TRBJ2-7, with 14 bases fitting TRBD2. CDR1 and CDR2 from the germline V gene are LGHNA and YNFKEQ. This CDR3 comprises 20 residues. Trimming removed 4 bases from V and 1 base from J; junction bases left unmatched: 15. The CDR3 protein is CASSLLPPGLAGDPSYEQYF. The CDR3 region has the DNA TGTGCCAGCAGCCTCCTACCCCCGGGACTAGCGGGAGATCCTTCCTACGAGCAGTACTTC.

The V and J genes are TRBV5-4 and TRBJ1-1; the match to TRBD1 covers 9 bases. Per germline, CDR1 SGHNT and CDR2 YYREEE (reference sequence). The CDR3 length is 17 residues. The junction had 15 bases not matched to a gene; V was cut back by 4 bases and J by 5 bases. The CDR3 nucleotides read TGTGCCAGCAGCCTCCCGACAGGGGGAAAATCGGGGACTGAAGCTTTCTTT. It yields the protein CASSLPTGGKSGTEAFF.

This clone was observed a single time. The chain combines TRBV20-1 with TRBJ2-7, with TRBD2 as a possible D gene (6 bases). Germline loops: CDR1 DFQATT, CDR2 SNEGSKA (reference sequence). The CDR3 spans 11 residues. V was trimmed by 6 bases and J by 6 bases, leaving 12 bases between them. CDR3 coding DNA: TGCAGTGCGGGGAGGTGGGGCGAGCAGTACTTC. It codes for CSAGRWGEQYF.

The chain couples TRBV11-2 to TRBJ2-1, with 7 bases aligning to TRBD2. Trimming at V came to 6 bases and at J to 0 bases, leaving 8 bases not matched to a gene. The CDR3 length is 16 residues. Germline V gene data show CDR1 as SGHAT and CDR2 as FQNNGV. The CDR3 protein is CASRVRGGSSYNEQFF. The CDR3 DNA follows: TGTGCCAGCAGGGTACGGGGCGGGAGCTCCTACAATGAGCAGTTCTTC.

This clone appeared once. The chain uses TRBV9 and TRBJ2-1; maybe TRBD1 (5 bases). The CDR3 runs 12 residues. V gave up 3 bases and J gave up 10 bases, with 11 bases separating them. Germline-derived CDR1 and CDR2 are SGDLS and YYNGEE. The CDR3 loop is CASSEGPGEQFF. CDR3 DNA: TGTGCCAGCAGCGAGGGGCCAGGGGAGCAGTTCTTC. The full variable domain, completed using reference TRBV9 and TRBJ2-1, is DSGVTQTPKHLITATGQRVTLRCSPRSGDLSVYWYQQSLDQGLQFLIQYYNGEERAKGNILERFSAQQFPDLHSELNLSSLELGDSALYFCASSEGPGEQFFGPGTRLTVL.